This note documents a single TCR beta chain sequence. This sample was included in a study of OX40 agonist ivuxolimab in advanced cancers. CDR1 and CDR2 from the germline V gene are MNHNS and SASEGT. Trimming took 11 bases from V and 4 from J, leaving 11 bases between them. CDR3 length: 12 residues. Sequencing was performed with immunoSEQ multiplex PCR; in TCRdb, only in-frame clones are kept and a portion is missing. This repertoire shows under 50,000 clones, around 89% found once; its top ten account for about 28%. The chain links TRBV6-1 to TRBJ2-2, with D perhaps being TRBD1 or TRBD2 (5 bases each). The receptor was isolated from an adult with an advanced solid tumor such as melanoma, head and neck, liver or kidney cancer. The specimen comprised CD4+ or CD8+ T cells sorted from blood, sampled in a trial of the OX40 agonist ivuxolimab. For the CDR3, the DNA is TGTGCCCTCGGGACGGTCACCGGGGAGCTGTTTTTT. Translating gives CALGTVTGELFF.